These T cell receptor beta chains were read from a single sample in a study of blood T cell repertoires in COVID-19. Profiling relied on immunoSEQ multiplex PCR, and the TCRdb table lists in-frame clones only, not all of them. Among 150,000 or so clones, 75% to 90% were seen once, and the ten largest hold roughly 4%. The sequenced material came from PBMCs or T cells enriched from blood (not recorded which). The receptors shown here come from a middle-aged woman who had been exposed to COVID-19. Each CDR3 is given with its conserved first and last residue. D genes are given only for firm matches. The size entry is marked missing in some rows and otherwise reads once, few, many or a size class.

V gene	J gene	clone size	D gene	CDR3 protein	CDR3 DNA
TRBV19	TRBJ1-2	once	TRBD1	CASSGDRGVWGYGYTF	TGTGCCAGTTCGGGGGACAGGGGCGTTTGGGGCTATGGCTACACCTTC
TRBV6-5	TRBJ1-1	.	.	CASSYQGLNTEAFF	TGTGCCAGCAGTTACCAGGGGCTGAACACTGAAGCTTTCTTT
TRBV12-3/TRBV12-4	TRBJ2-5	once	.	CASRVTGKGTQYF	TGTGCCAGCAGAGTGACCGGGAAGGGGACCCAGTACTTC
TRBV6-2/TRBV6-3	TRBJ1-1	.	.	CASSTRGTEAFF	TGTGCCAGCAGTACCAGGGGCACTGAAGCTTTCTTT
TRBV7-6	TRBJ2-1	.	TRBD1	CASSRQGGVQNEQFF	TGTGCCAGCAGCCGACAGGGGGGGGTACAGAATGAGCAGTTCTTC
TRBV10-3	TRBJ2-2	.	TRBD1	CASSTQQGVNTGELFF	TGTGCCTCAAGCACCCAACAGGGGGTTAACACCGGGGAGCTGTTTTTT
TRBV29-1	TRBJ1-2	.	.	CSVEETDRTNYGYTF	TGCAGCGTTGAAGAAACCGACAGAACTAACTATGGCTACACCTTC
TRBV7-2	TRBJ1-3	.	TRBD1	CASSLGPRTGAGNTIYF	TGTGCCAGCAGCTTGGGCCCCCGGACAGGGGCTGGAAACACCATATATTTT
TRBV19	TRBJ1-6	.	.	CASSVTVNSPLHF	TGTGCCAGTAGTGTTACTGTGAATTCACCCCTCCACTTT
TRBV13	TRBJ1-6	.	TRBD1	CASSLTGTGDSPLHF	TGTGCCAGCAGCCTAACCGGGACAGGGGATTCACCCCTCCACTTT
TRBV13	TRBJ2-7	.	TRBD1	CASSLEVGQGLIEQYF	TGTGCCAGCAGCTTAGAAGTGGGACAGGGACTCATCGAGCAGTACTTC
TRBV5-6	TRBJ1-1	once	TRBD1	CASSLARGEAFF	TGTGCCAGCAGCTTGGCCAGGGGGGAAGCTTTCTTT
TRBV6-6	TRBJ2-3	.	TRBD2	CASSASLQSAGDFSTDTQYF	TGTGCCAGCAGCGCCAGCCTCCAGAGCGCGGGAGATTTTAGCACAGATACGCAGTATTTT
TRBV5-1	TRBJ1-1	.	.	CASSLASNTEAFF	TGCGCCAGCAGCCTGGCATCGAACACTGAAGCTTTCTTT
TRBV19	TRBJ1-5	.	.	CASSTRNSQPQHF	TGTGCCAGTAGTACACGAAACAGCCAGCCCCAGCATTTT
TRBV28	TRBJ2-7	.	TRBD2	CASSSELAGGYEQYF	TGTGCCAGCAGTTCAGAACTAGCGGGAGGTTACGAGCAGTACTTC
TRBV19	TRBJ1-2	.	TRBD1	CASSEGAGGYTF	TGTGCCAGTAGTGAGGGGGCAGGTGGCTACACCTTC
TRBV7-3	TRBJ2-7	few	TRBD1	CASSLGDSVYEQYF	TGTGCCAGCAGCTTGGGGGACAGCGTCTACGAGCAGTACTTC
TRBV20-1	TRBJ2-5	once	.	CSASFFQETQYF	TGCAGTGCTAGTTTCTTCCAAGAGACCCAGTACTTC
TRBV5-4	TRBJ1-1	.	.	CASSLSSAGYTEAFF	TGTGCCAGCAGCTTGAGCTCTGCGGGGTACACTGAAGCTTTCTTT
TRBV20-1	TRBJ2-7	.	.	CSASILTLYEQYF	TGCAGTGCTAGTATTCTAACCCTCTACGAGCAGTACTTC
TRBV29-1	TRBJ2-5	.	TRBD2	CSVAGTSGSGETQYF	TGCAGCGTGGCCGGGACTAGCGGGAGCGGAGAGACCCAGTACTTC
TRBV19	TRBJ1-5	.	.	CASNPTGIIANQPQHF	TGTGCCAGTAACCCAACAGGGATAATCGCCAATCAGCCCCAGCATTTT
TRBV6-5	TRBJ1-2	.	.	CASSYSPDSYGYTF	TGTGCCAGCAGTTACTCCCCCGACAGCTATGGCTACACCTTC
TRBV27	TRBJ2-2	.	.	CASSPRQAGELFF	TGTGCCAGCAGCCCTCGACAGGCCGGGGAGCTGTTTTTT
TRBV9	TRBJ1-1	.	.	CASSVEPKTNTEAFF	TGTGCCAGCAGCGTAGAGCCCAAAACGAACACTGAAGCTTTCTTT
TRBV6-1	TRBJ2-3	.	TRBD2	CASSEYGGGLAGRSDTQYF	TGTGCCAGCAGTGAATACGGGGGAGGACTAGCGGGGCGTTCAGATACGCAGTATTTT
TRBV4-2	TRBJ1-1	.	.	CASSQDGEAFF	TGTGCCAGCAGCCAAGACGGTGAAGCTTTCTTT
TRBV18	TRBJ1-3	.	TRBD1	CASSLSTGVPGNTIYF	TGTGCCAGCTCTCTAAGTACAGGGGTACCTGGAAACACCATATATTTT
TRBV28	TRBJ2-1	.	TRBD2	CASHRVGLAGGPNEQFF	TGTGCCAGCCACAGGGTAGGCCTAGCGGGAGGGCCCAATGAGCAGTTCTTC
TRBV20-1	TRBJ1-1	.	.	CSAKPGAEAFF	TGCAGTGCTAAGCCCGGAGCTGAAGCTTTCTTT
TRBV10-1	TRBJ2-3	.	TRBD2	CASSKGTSGRATDTQYF	TGCGCCAGCAGTAAAGGGACTAGCGGGAGGGCCACAGATACGCAGTATTTT
TRBV11-2	TRBJ2-7	.	.	CASSLSRDNPYYEQYF	TGTGCCAGCAGCTTATCCAGGGACAACCCTTACTACGAGCAGTACTTC
TRBV28	TRBJ1-2	.	TRBD1	CASSSGQGPTNYGYTF	TGTGCCAGCAGTTCAGGACAGGGGCCCACTAACTATGGCTACACCTTC
TRBV10-3	TRBJ2-3	once	.	CAISESSGVGGTDTQYF	TGTGCCATCAGTGAGTCGTCCGGGGTCGGTGGCACAGATACGCAGTATTTT
TRBV28	TRBJ2-5	.	.	CASTIGGARGLETQYF	TGTGCCAGCACCATTGGGGGGGCGAGGGGTCTAGAGACCCAGTACTTC
TRBV27	TRBJ1-2	.	.	CASSLKGNNYGYTF	TGTGCCAGCAGTCTGAAGGGGAATAACTATGGCTACACCTTC
TRBV27	TRBJ1-6	.	.	CASRTGGGSPLHF	TGTGCCAGCAGGACAGGTGGAGGATCACCCCTCCACTTT
TRBV7-2	TRBJ2-7	.	TRBD1	CASSPSPGGGADEQYF	TGTGCCAGCAGCCCGTCCCCAGGGGGTGGGGCCGACGAGCAGTACTTC
TRBV20-1	TRBJ1-3	once	.	CSASPGNTIYF	TGCAGTGCTAGCCCGGGAAACACCATATATTTT
TRBV19	TRBJ1-1	.	TRBD1	CASRWTGAEAFF	TGTGCCAGTAGGTGGACAGGGGCTGAAGCTTTCTTT
TRBV7-2	TRBJ1-6	.	TRBD1	CASSPLGGTDSPLHF	TGTGCCAGCAGCCCGCTAGGGGGCACAGATTCACCCCTCCACTTT
TRBV28	TRBJ2-5	once	.	CASSSQETQYF	TGTGCCAGCAGTTCACAAGAGACCCAGTACTTC
TRBV7-9	TRBJ2-1	.	TRBD1	CASSGQGSYNEQFF	TGTGCCAGCTCCGGACAGGGCTCCTACAATGAGCAGTTCTTC
TRBV7-8	TRBJ2-5	.	TRBD1	CASSSSRDRGSQETQYF	TGTGCCAGCAGCTCGAGCCGGGACAGGGGTTCTCAAGAGACCCAGTACTTC
TRBV28	TRBJ1-5	once	TRBD1	CASSTGTGPQHF	TGTGCCAGCAGTACCGGGACAGGGCCCCAGCATTTT
TRBV3-1/TRBV3-2	TRBJ2-3	.	.	CASSQDPPGGTDTQYF	TGTGCCAGCAGCCAAGACCCCCCAGGGGGCACAGATACGCAGTATTTT
TRBV2	TRBJ2-7	.	.	CASSAVSYEQYF	TGTGCCAGCTCCGCGGTCTCCTACGAGCAGTACTTC
TRBV5-4	TRBJ1-4	.	TRBD1	CASRDRGDEKLFF	TGTGCCAGCAGGGACAGGGGGGACGAAAAACTGTTTTTT
TRBV29-1	TRBJ2-2	.	.	CSVDEGANTGELFF	TGCAGCGTTGACGAGGGGGCGAACACCGGGGAGCTGTTTTTT
TRBV19	TRBJ2-3	.	TRBD2	CASSIKASGGANTQYF	TGTGCCAGTAGTATAAAGGCTAGCGGGGGGGCAAATACGCAGTATTTT
TRBV7-6	TRBJ1-1	.	TRBD1	CASSLGTVNTEAFF	TGTGCCAGCAGCCTCGGGACAGTGAACACTGAAGCTTTCTTT
TRBV29-1	TRBJ2-1	.	TRBD2	CSVEAGTSGGRNEQFF	TGCAGCGTTGAAGCCGGGACTAGCGGGGGCCGAAATGAGCAGTTCTTC
TRBV5-5	TRBJ2-7	.	TRBD2	CASSLGLAKTYEQYF	TGTGCCAGCAGCTTAGGACTAGCGAAGACCTACGAGCAGTACTTC